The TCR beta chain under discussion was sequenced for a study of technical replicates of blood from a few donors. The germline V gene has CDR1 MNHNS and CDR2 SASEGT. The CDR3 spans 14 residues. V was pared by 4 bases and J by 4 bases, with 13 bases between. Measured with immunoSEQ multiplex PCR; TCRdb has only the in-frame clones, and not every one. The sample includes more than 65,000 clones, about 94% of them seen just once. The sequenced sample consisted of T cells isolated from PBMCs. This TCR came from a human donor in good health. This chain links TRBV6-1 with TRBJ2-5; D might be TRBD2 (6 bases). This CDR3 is CASSVSQGGETQYF. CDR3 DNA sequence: TGTGCCAGCAGTGTGAGTCAGGGAGGAGAGACCCAGTACTTC.